Presented here are 7 T cell receptor beta chains from one specimen sequenced in a study of OX40 agonist ivuxolimab in advanced cancers. Repertoires were generated with immunoSEQ multiplex PCR, while TCRdb's copy carries only in-frame clones and drops some. The repertoire consists of tens of thousands of clones, with around 87% occurring once and the leading ten covering approximately 0.29%. The starting material was CD4+ or CD8+ T cells sorted from blood, obtained in a trial of the OX40 agonist ivuxolimab. Receptor source: an adult with an advanced solid tumor such as melanoma, head and neck, liver or kidney cancer.

This clone was seen just once. The chain combines TRBV2 with TRBJ2-7; 8 nucleotides match TRBD1. CDR1 is SNHLY, CDR2 FYNNEI, per germline. The CDR3 is 12 residues long. With V trimmed by 6 bases and J by 4 bases, 2 bases remained unmatched. CDR3 DNA: TGTGCCAGCAGGCGACAGGGGTACGAGCAGTACTTC. Translation gives CASRRQGYEQYF.

V is TRBV9 and J is TRBJ2-3; 14 positions agree with TRBD2. The CDR3 consists of 19 residues. The germline V gene has CDR1 SGDLS and CDR2 YYNGEE. V was pared by 4 bases and J by 0 bases, with 10 bases of the junction left unmatched. CDR3 residues: CASSLGLAGGGPSTDTQYF. CDR3 nucleotides: TGTGCCAGCAGCCTTGGACTAGCGGGGGGTGGTCCTAGCACAGATACGCAGTATTTT.

The sample holds a few counts of this clone. The rearrangement joins TRBV5-1 to TRBJ2-5; 10 bases map to TRBD2. CDR1 and CDR2 from the germline V gene are SGHRS and YFSETQ. This CDR3 spans 16 amino acids. The ends lost 1 base at V and 5 bases at J; junction bases unmatched: 8. The CDR3 loop is CASSLTSGGARETQYF. CDR3 nucleotides: TGCGCCAGCAGCTTGACGAGCGGGGGGGCGAGGGAGACCCAGTACTTC.

This clone was seen more than once but under ten times. This chain uses TRBV4-2 with TRBJ2-7; no reliable D call. Germline CDR1 reads LGHNA; CDR2 reads YNFKEQ. The CDR3 sequence is 14 residues long. Trimming pared 0 bases from V and 1 base from J, leaving 7 bases between. The CDR3 nucleotides are TGTGCCAGCAGCCAAGACAAACAATCCTACGAGCAGTACTTC. The encoded protein is CASSQDKQSYEQYF.

The V gene is TRBV5-6, the J gene TRBJ2-2; TRBD2 matches 12 bases. V lost 4 bases to trimming and J lost 5 bases; unmatched junction nucleotides: 6. In germline, CDR1 is SGHDT, CDR2 YYEEEE. The CDR3 totals 16 residues. CDR3 sequence (DNA): TGTGCCAGCAGCCCGGGACTAGCGGGCGGGACCGGGGAGCTGTTTTTT. It translates to CASSPGLAGGTGELFF.

The rearrangement links TRBV6-1 to TRBJ2-7; D unresolved. CDR1 and CDR2 from the germline V gene are MNHNS and SASEGT. This CDR3 region has 12 residues. The V and J ends lost 7 bases and 5 bases respectively, with 12 bases between them. The CDR3 nucleotides read TGTGCCAGCAAGCCCAGGTCCCACGAGCAGTACTTC. Translated, it gives CASKPRSHEQYF.

The chain uses TRBV11-2 and TRBJ1-1; the match to TRBD1 covers 7 bases. The CDR3 contains 16 residues. V gave up 5 bases and J gave up 5 bases; unmatched junction bases: 14. Germline lookup yields CDR1 SGHAT and CDR2 FQNNGV. In DNA form, the CDR3 reads TGTGCCAGCAGCCCCACTCACCATGCAGGGGGGACTGAAGCTTTCTTT. The encoded protein is CASSPTHHAGGTEAFF.